This T cell receptor beta chain is drawn from a study of human T cells and chemical hapten exposure. As for the study in general: TCR yields per sample varied, mainly owing to small pooled library volume differences.

Total RNA was isolated from unfractionated whole blood. Individual cDNA molecules received unique molecular identifiers in the library. Original processing notes: A typical sample had roughly 96,000 TCRs, with about 23,224 to 700,000 overall. TCRdb re-derived calls from the 5' RACE reads in MiXCR, one entry per CDR3 protein. TCRdb assigned the V and J calls; the authors' analysis was not used. Altogether more than 140,000 distinct CDR3 sequences are present, around 4% being singletons, with the ten largest covering more than 1.2%. This clonotype was seen many times. Its specificity is not known. The germline gives CDR1 MNHEY, CDR2 SVGAGI. The CDR3 consists of 13 residues. V shed 8 bases and J shed 1 base, with 11 bases lying between them. General study findings and limits: Among TCRs, those above 1 in 1000 frequency were unaffected by DPC sensitization.

The chain joins TRBV6-5 to TRBJ1-1, with a weak D call TRBD1 (6 bases). The sequence was collected from a female donor in good health. CDR3 nucleotides: TGTGCCAGCCGCAGGGGAAGGAACACTGAAGCTTTCTTT. It encodes CASRRGRNTEAFF.